Listed below are T cell receptor beta chains from one sample, sequenced in a study of blood T cell repertoires in COVID-19. The assay was immunoSEQ multiplex PCR, and TCRdb's table has in-frame clones only and misses some. The data show approximately 240,000 clones, approximately 81% seen once. Sequencing was done on a sample of peripheral blood. Receptors were obtained from a woman aged 60-75 years who had recovered from COVID-19. The CDR3 runs from the conserved cysteine through the conserved F or W. D genes are given only for firm matches. The size field is filled for only some rows; it gives once, few, many or a size class.

>once|TRBJ2-2|TRBV11-2|NA
TGTGCCAGCAGCCGTGCCGGGGAAGCCGGGGAGCTGTTTTTT
CASSRAGEAGELFF
>NA|TRBJ2-5|TRBV9|TRBD2
TGTGCCAGCAGCGTAGCCGGGACTAGCGGGGGACCCCCAGAGACCCAGTACTTC
CASSVAGTSGGPPETQYF
>NA|TRBJ2-3|TRBV5-1|TRBD2
TGCGCCAGCAGTCTCACTAGCGGGGGTATAGATACGCAGTATTTT
CASSLTSGGIDTQYF
>NA|TRBJ2-2|TRBV19|TRBD1
TGTGCCAGTAGTATCGGGACAGGGAACACCGGGGAGCTGTTTTTT
CASSIGTGNTGELFF
>NA|TRBJ1-1|TRBV4-2|TRBD1
TGTGCCAGCAGCCAAGGAGGACAGGGGTACACTGAAGCTTTCTTT
CASSQGGQGYTEAFF
>once|TRBJ2-5|TRBV5-1|TRBD2
TGCGCCAGCAGCTTGGTCCTAGCGGGGCGGGAGACCCAGTACTTC
CASSLVLAGRETQYF
>NA|TRBJ1-5|TRBV10-3|TRBD1
TGTGCCATCAGTGGGACAGGGGCCGGCAATCAGCCCCAGCATTTT
CAISGTGAGNQPQHF
>NA|TRBJ1-3|TRBV5-5|NA
TGTGCCAGCAGCTCTTTGGGAGGTTACTCTGGAAACACCATATATTTT
CASSSLGGYSGNTIYF
>NA|TRBJ1-1|TRBV19|TRBD1
TGTGCCAGTGAGGACAGGGGCTACACTGAAGCTTTCTTT
CASEDRGYTEAFF
>NA|TRBJ2-5|TRBV2|NA
TGTGCCAGCAGTGAATATGGGCGAGAGACCCAGTACTTC
CASSEYGRETQYF
>NA|TRBJ2-7|TRBV7-2|TRBD2
TGTGCCAGCAGCCCTAGCGGGGGGGCCCCCGAGCAGTACTTC
CASSPSGGAPEQYF
>NA|TRBJ1-4|TRBV4-1|NA
TGCGCCAGCACCGTCGACAGAATGAGTGGAAAACTGTTTTTT
CASTVDRMSGKLFF
>few|TRBJ2-3|TRBV11-3|TRBD2
TGTGCCAGCTCTAGCGGGGGGAACTTGGATACGCAGTATTTT
CASSSGGNLDTQYF
>NA|TRBJ1-1|TRBV3-1/TRBV3-2|NA
TGTGCCAGCAGCCAAGATACGGGGGGCGCCGCTGAAGCTTTCTTT
CASSQDTGGAAEAFF
>NA|TRBJ1-2|TRBV10-3|NA
TGTGCCATCAGCCCAACCGGGACTCCGTTATATGGCTACACCTTC
CAISPTGTPLYGYTF
>NA|TRBJ2-1|TRBV25-1|TRBD1
TGTGCCAGCGGAGGGGGACAGGGGCTTGAGCAGTTCTTC
CASGGGQGLEQFF
>NA|TRBJ1-1|TRBV12-5|NA
TGTGCTAGTGGTTCCTACACTGAAGCTTTCTTT
CASGSYTEAFF
>NA|TRBJ1-1|TRBV11-2|TRBD1
TGTGCCAGCAGCGACCGGACAGGGGGCCACACTGAAGCTTTCTTT
CASSDRTGGHTEAFF
>NA|TRBJ2-5|TRBV7-8|TRBD2
TGTGCCAGCAGCCGGACTAGCGGGGGGCGGAGGGAGACCCAGTACTTC
CASSRTSGGRRETQYF
>NA|TRBJ1-1|TRBV6-2/TRBV6-3|NA
TGTGCCAGCAGTTACGCGTCCGATATTACCACTGAAGCTTTCTTT
CASSYASDITTEAFF
>NA|TRBJ2-3|TRBV30|TRBD2
TGTGCCTGGACTAGCGGGGGGGCCGGAAGGACAGATACGCAGTATTTT
CAWTSGGAGRTDTQYF
>NA|TRBJ2-2|TRBV5-1|TRBD1
TGCGCCAGCAGCCTAGGACAGGGAGACACCGGGGAGCTGTTTTTT
CASSLGQGDTGELFF
>NA|TRBJ1-1|TRBV3-1/TRBV3-2|TRBD1
TGTGCCAGCAGCCAGGGGACAGGGAACACTGAAGCTTTCTTT
CASSQGTGNTEAFF
>once|TRBJ2-3|TRBV11-1|NA
TGTGCCAGCAGCCCGACGGGACTGACAGATACGCAGTATTTT
CASSPTGLTDTQYF
>NA|TRBJ1-5|TRBV15|TRBD1
TGTGCCACCAGCATGGACAGGGATCGCGGACAGCCCCAGCATTTT
CATSMDRDRGQPQHF
>NA|TRBJ2-1|TRBV5-1|TRBD1
TGCGCCAGCAGAGCCCCGGACAGGGCTAACGTGGAGCAGTTCTTC
CASRAPDRANVEQFF
>NA|TRBJ1-2|TRBV10-3|NA
TGTGCCATCAGTGAAGACAGCAACTATGGCTACACCTTC
CAISEDSNYGYTF
>NA|TRBJ1-4|TRBV3-1/TRBV3-2|NA
TGTGCCAGCAGCCAGTCCGGCGGTGAAAAACTGTTTTTT
CASSQSGGEKLFF
>NA|TRBJ1-1|TRBV9|NA
TGTGCCAGCGGTCCAGGGTTTGGGAACACTGAAGCTTTCTTT
CASGPGFGNTEAFF
>NA|TRBJ2-7|TRBV5-4|NA
TGTGCCAGCAGCGGGCCCCTCGACAGGAGAGCCTACGAGCAGTACTTC
CASSGPLDRRAYEQYF
>NA|TRBJ2-5|TRBV10-3|NA
TGTGCCATCAGTGGAGGTAGCGGCCAAGAGACCCAGTACTTC
CAISGGSGQETQYF
>NA|TRBJ1-6|TRBV6-6|TRBD1
TGTGCCAGCAGACAGGGACAGAATAATTCACCCCTCCACTTT
CASRQGQNNSPLHF
>NA|TRBJ1-3|TRBV9|NA
TGTGCCAGCAGCCTCGGGACTGAATACTCTGGAAACACCATATATTTT
CASSLGTEYSGNTIYF
>NA|TRBJ2-7|TRBV13|TRBD2
TGTGCCAGCAGCTTAGGGCTAGCGGGGCCCTCCTACGAGCAGTACTTC
CASSLGLAGPSYEQYF
>NA|TRBJ1-1|TRBV7-6|NA
TGTGCCAGCAGCCTAAGAAGGAACACTGAAGCTTTCTTT
CASSLRRNTEAFF
>NA|TRBJ2-1|TRBV9|TRBD2
TGTGCCAGCAGCCGCGGGGGGGTGAACAATGAGCAGTTCTTC
CASSRGGVNNEQFF
>NA|TRBJ2-5|TRBV10-3|NA
TGTGCCATCAGTGAGTCCCGAAGCGGAATACAAGAGACCCAGTACTTC
CAISESRSGIQETQYF
>NA|TRBJ1-1|TRBV10-3|NA
TGTGCCATCAGTGATAAACAGGGAAAGGATCTGAACACTGAAGCTTTCTTT
CAISDKQGKDLNTEAFF
>NA|TRBJ1-1|TRBV7-3|TRBD1
TGTGCCAGCGCTCGGACAGGGGGCATGAACACTGAAGCTTTCTTT
CASARTGGMNTEAFF
>NA|TRBJ2-3|TRBV30|NA
TGTGCCTGGAGTGTAGGGCTAGCACCTGGCACAGATACGCAGTATTTT
CAWSVGLAPGTDTQYF
>NA|TRBJ2-1|TRBV7-9|NA
TGTGCCAGCAGCCCCCGCGGGTCGGGCGCCTACAATGAGCAGTTCTTC
CASSPRGSGAYNEQFF
>NA|TRBJ2-7|TRBV2|NA
TGTGCCAGCAACGACCCAACAGGTGTTACCTACGAGCAGTACTTC
CASNDPTGVTYEQYF
>NA|TRBJ1-1|TRBV10-3|TRBD1
TGTGCCATGTCCCAGGGGGCGCCGACTGAAGCTTTCTTT
CAMSQGAPTEAFF
>NA|TRBJ1-2|TRBV6-6|NA
TGTGCCAGCAGTTACTCAGGGGATGACTATGGCTACACCTTC
CASSYSGDDYGYTF
>once|TRBJ1-3|TRBV5-1|NA
TGCGCCAGCAGCCCTCAGGCTGTATCGGCTAGCTGGGACACCATATATTTT
CASSPQAVSASWDTIYF
>NA|TRBJ2-2|TRBV7-3|NA
TGTGCCAGCAGCTCAGGGGTAACCGGGGAGCTGTTTTTT
CASSSGVTGELFF
>once|TRBJ1-4|TRBV19|NA
TGTGCCAGTAGTCAGCACAGGGAGAGTGAAAAACTGTTTTTT
CASSQHRESEKLFF
>NA|TRBJ2-7|TRBV4-1|TRBD2
TGCGCCAGCAGCCAAGGACTAGCGGGGGGCCCCTACGAGCAGTACTTC
CASSQGLAGGPYEQYF
>NA|TRBJ1-1|TRBV2|NA
TGTGCCAACCCCCGACAAATGAACACTGAAGCTTTCTTT
CANPRQMNTEAFF
>NA|TRBJ1-5|TRBV6-2/TRBV6-3|NA
TGTGCCAGCAGCCACTGGGGGGGCAATCAGCCCCAGCATTTT
CASSHWGGNQPQHF
>NA|TRBJ2-3|TRBV30|NA
TGTGCCTGGAACTGGGGGGGGCCTCGAGGAGATACGCAGTATTTT
CAWNWGGPRGDTQYF